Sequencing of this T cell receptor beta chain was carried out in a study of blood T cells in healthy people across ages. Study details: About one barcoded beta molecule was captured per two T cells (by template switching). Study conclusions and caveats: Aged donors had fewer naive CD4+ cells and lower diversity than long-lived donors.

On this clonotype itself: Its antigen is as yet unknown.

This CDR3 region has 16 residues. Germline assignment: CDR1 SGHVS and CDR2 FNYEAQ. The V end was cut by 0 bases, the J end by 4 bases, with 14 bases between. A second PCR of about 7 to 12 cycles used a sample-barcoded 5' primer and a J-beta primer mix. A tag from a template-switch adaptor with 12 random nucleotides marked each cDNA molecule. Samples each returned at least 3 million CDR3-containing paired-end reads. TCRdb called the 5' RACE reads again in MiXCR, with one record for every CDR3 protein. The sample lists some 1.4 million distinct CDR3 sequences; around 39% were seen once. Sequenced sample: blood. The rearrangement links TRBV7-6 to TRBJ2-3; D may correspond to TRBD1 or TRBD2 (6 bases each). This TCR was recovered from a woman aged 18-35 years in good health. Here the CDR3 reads CASSLAGGALSDTQYF. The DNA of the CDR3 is TGTGCCAGCAGCTTAGCCGGGGGCGCTTTGTCAGATACGCAGTATTTT.